Sequencing of this TCR beta chain was carried out in a study of T-cell reconstitution after alpha-beta-depleted transplantation in children. The CDR3 extends over 16 amino acids. Per germline, CDR1 WNHNN and CDR2 SYGVQD (reference sequence). Trimming at V came to 6 bases and at J to 2 bases, leaving 7 bases not matched to a gene. This clonotype has a count of ten or more. The library targeted TCRbeta and was prepared with unique molecular identifiers. TCRdb passed the PCR reads through MiXCR, listing each CDR3 protein once. The table includes hundreds of thousands of distinct CDR3 sequences, approximately 16% detected once.

The chain links TRBV10-1 to TRBJ2-2; TRBD1 aligns across 9 bases. Source: PBMCs from the stem cell graft donor, taken from the stem cell graft. The TCR sequence derives from a human donor who donated a stem cell graft to a child with acute myeloid leukemia. The CDR3 loop is CASRKGQGTNTGELFF. CDR3 bases: TGCGCCAGCAGGAAAGGACAGGGGACTAACACCGGGGAGCTGTTTTTT.